This T cell receptor beta chain emerged from a study of T cell changes during pregnancy in multiple sclerosis. From germline, CDR1 is SGHTA and CDR2 FQGNSA. Trimming pared 1 base from V and 7 bases from J, leaving 13 bases between. The CDR3 sequence is 15 residues long. This clone was seen just once. The protocol was immunoSEQ multiplex PCR, while the TCRdb copy is restricted to in-frame clones and leaves out a portion. The data contain tens of thousands of clones, nearly 90% of them singletons. The receptor was isolated from a female donor in good health, enrolled as a control in a pregnancy study. The chain recombines TRBV7-2 with TRBJ1-4, with D possibly being TRBD1 (6 bases). Sequenced material: peripheral blood, taken after pregnancy. The chain's CDR3 is CASSLVGQGGEKLFF. CDR3 nucleotides: TGTGCCAGCAGCTTAGTGGGACAAGGGGGTGAAAAACTGTTTTTT.